This is a list of T cell receptor beta chains from one sample in a study of T cells in tumors after PD-1 blockade. Repertoires were generated with immunoSEQ multiplex PCR, while TCRdb's copy carries only in-frame clones and drops some. The sample lists roughly 50,000 clones, 81% occurring once. The material sequenced was PBMCs, taken before anti-PD-1 treatment. Receptors were obtained from a human donor with basal cell carcinoma. The CDR3 runs from the conserved cysteine through the conserved F or W. Fields, in order: J gene, V gene, CDR3 protein.

J gene: TRBJ1-5; V gene: TRBV6-5; CDR3 protein: CASSSQKNNQPQHF
J gene: TRBJ1-5; V gene: TRBV15; CDR3 protein: CATSRDRGLGQPQHF
J gene: TRBJ1-1; V gene: TRBV7-8; CDR3 protein: CASSLGNVNTEAFF
J gene: TRBJ1-4; V gene: TRBV7-8; CDR3 protein: CASSFGQDETNEKLFF
J gene: TRBJ1-2; V gene: TRBV28; CDR3 protein: CASSLQGIHGYTF
J gene: TRBJ2-1; V gene: TRBV4-2; CDR3 protein: CASSQDATGGYNEQFF
J gene: TRBJ2-1; V gene: TRBV2; CDR3 protein: CASENSGGGNEQFF
J gene: TRBJ2-1; V gene: TRBV5-4; CDR3 protein: CASSSTLAALNNEQFF
J gene: TRBJ2-3; V gene: TRBV15; CDR3 protein: CATSRELAGGVDTQYF
J gene: TRBJ1-2; V gene: TRBV27; CDR3 protein: CASSFDGTGGGTYGYTF
J gene: TRBJ2-7; V gene: TRBV10-3; CDR3 protein: CAISESWGTSAYEQYF
J gene: TRBJ1-4; V gene: TRBV4-1; CDR3 protein: CASSQEFPSREKLFF
J gene: TRBJ2-3; V gene: TRBV9; CDR3 protein: CASSPFGLLTDTQYF
J gene: TRBJ1-2; V gene: TRBV9; CDR3 protein: CASSVEGSNYGYTF
J gene: TRBJ2-2; V gene: TRBV30; CDR3 protein: CAWISKNGELFF
J gene: TRBJ2-5; V gene: TRBV27; CDR3 protein: CASGLDRGWETQYF
J gene: TRBJ2-2; V gene: TRBV18; CDR3 protein: CASSSPPGTGELFF
J gene: TRBJ2-7; V gene: TRBV4-2; CDR3 protein: CASSQDDRAYEQYF